This record covers a single T cell receptor beta chain. Its antigen is not identified. These data are taken from a study of beta chain features in type 1 diabetes. Trimming pared 1 base from V and 4 bases from J, leaving 16 bases between. Germline V gene sequence: CDR1 SGHTA, CDR2 FQGNSA. This CDR3 is built from 16 residues. Investigators reverse transcribed all isolated RNA, so they sequenced expressed TCRB transcripts. Roughly 3.6 million reads per sample on average were obtained from naive, central memory and regulatory T cell samples. The method was immunoSEQ multiplex PCR; TCRdb's version includes in-frame clones alone and lacks a portion of them. Of 430,000 or so clones in the sample, over 10% were seen once. Study-wide results and limits: Diminished insertions and augmented deletions at VDJ junctions characterized type 1 diabetes patients. Relative to healthy donors, patients appeared to have naive, central memory and Treg TCRB repertoires that were more similar.

CD45RO/CCR7/CD25/CD127/CD95/CD27 staining was used to isolate CD4+ naive, central memory, regulatory and stem cell-like memory cells by sorting. This sequence joins TRBV7-2 and TRBJ1-2; weak D call: TRBD1 (6 bases). This clonotype was obtained from a woman aged 18-35 years in good health. The sample taken for sequencing was naive CD4+ T cells from blood. In DNA form, the CDR3 reads TGTGCCAGCAGCTTAGGAACGGGCAGGGGAGGCTATGGCTACACCTTC. It is translated as CASSLGTGRGGYGYTF.